One and the same sample provided the 9 T cell receptor beta chains below, sequenced in a study of blood T cells in healthy people across ages. A second about 7 to 12 cycle PCR used barcoded and J-beta primers. In TCRdb, the 5' RACE reads were re-called with MiXCR into one record per CDR3 protein. The sample has 700,000 or so distinct CDR3 sequences, 40% to 50% seen once. The source material was blood. Receptors were obtained from an elderly man in good health.

The chain has TRBV7-7 and TRBJ2-5; TRBD1 agrees at 8 bases. The CDR3 has 14 amino acids. The germline V gene has CDR1 SSHAT and CDR2 FNYEAQ (reference sequence). J was trimmed by 5 bases and V by 4 bases; bases with no gene match: 6. CDR3 amino acids: CASSYRTGRETQYF. DNA for the CDR3: TGTGCCAGCAGCTACCGGACAGGGCGCGAGACCCAGTACTTC.

The rearrangement uses TRBV4-2 and TRBJ2-7, with D tentatively TRBD2 (6 bases). V was clipped by 3 bases and J by 3 bases, with 12 bases between them. Germline V gene lookup returns CDR1 LGHNA and CDR2 YNFKEQ. The CDR3 is 14 residues long. CDR3 nucleotides: TGTGCCAGCAGCCAGGAGGGTCGCAGCTACGAGCAGTACTTC. It codes for CASSQEGRSYEQYF.

This clonotype showed up many times. The chain recombines TRBV11-3 with TRBJ2-2; possibly TRBD1 for D (6 bases). V was shortened by 1 base and J by 0 bases, with 15 bases between the two germline ends. Germline V gene sequence: CDR1 SGHNT, CDR2 YENEEA. This CDR3 has 18 residues. CDR3 sequence: CASSLGLWDTTNTGELFF. The CDR3 DNA reads TGTGCCAGCAGCTTAGGGCTCTGGGACACAACGAACACCGGGGAGCTGTTTTTT.

J is TRBJ1-1 and V is TRBV20-1; TRBD1 is a possible D gene (5 bases). The CDR3 totals 14 residues. V was pared by 3 bases and J by 6 bases, with 17 bases between. CDR1 and CDR2 from the germline V gene are DFQATT and SNEGSKA (reference sequence). CDR3 nucleotide sequence: TGCAGTGCTAGGGGACGGGGAGTGTTCTCTGAAGCTTTCTTT. Its protein product is CSARGRGVFSEAFF.

The gene calls are TRBV20-1 and TRBJ2-3; TRBD2 matches at 11 bases. CDR1 is DFQATT and CDR2 is SNEGSKA in the germline V gene (reference sequence). Trimming took 6 bases from V and 5 from J; bases not matched to a gene: 13. The CDR3 runs to 16 residues. This CDR3 reads CSALSALAGGGDTQYF. The CDR3 coding sequence is TGCAGTGCCCTCAGCGCGCTAGCGGGGGGCGGAGATACGCAGTATTTT.

J is TRBJ2-7 and V is TRBV20-1, with D possibly being TRBD2 (6 bases). Germline-derived CDR1 and CDR2 are DFQATT and SNEGSKA (reference sequence). Trimming removed 3 bases from V and 4 bases from J, with 19 bases in between. The CDR3 covers 15 residues. The CDR3 DNA follows: TGCAGTGCTAGGAACCTCCAGGGAGGCGCTTACGAGCAGTACTTC. Translating it yields CSARNLQGGAYEQYF.

The chain links TRBV6-1 to TRBJ1-4; no reliable D call. Germline CDR1 MNHNS, CDR2 SASEGT. The CDR3 extends over 12 amino acids. V was cut by 3 bases and J by 10 bases, with 9 bases left in between. As DNA, the CDR3 is TGTGCCAGCAGTGATTCAGAAGTAAAACTGTTTTTT. This sequence encodes CASSDSEVKLFF.

The CDR3 bases are TGCAGTGCCCCCGCGGGGCTAGCGGGTGTAGAGACCCAGTACTTC. Translated, it gives CSAPAGLAGVETQYF. V usage is TRBV20-1 and J usage is TRBJ2-5; 8 bases are shared with TRBD2. In germline, CDR1 is DFQATT, CDR2 SNEGSKA (reference sequence). Losses at the gene ends were 6 bases for V and 4 bases for J; bases not matched to a gene: 13. The CDR3 runs 15 residues.

The chain employs TRBV3-1 and TRBJ2-1; D unclear. Trimming took off 0 bases at V and 4 bases at J, with 7 bases between the two ends. Germline CDR1 is LGHDT and CDR2 is YNNKEL (reference sequence). This CDR3 is 14 amino acids long. The CDR3 DNA reads as TGTGCCAGCAGCCAAGACATTCTGTACAATGAGCAGTTCTTC. Amino acids: CASSQDILYNEQFF.